The entry below describes one T cell receptor (beta chain). The specificity of this receptor is unknown. The record has no base qualities; no much larger clone is one base away. This sample was taken from a study of identical twins (TCRdb year 2016). About the investigation overall: TCR alpha and beta repertoires from monozygotic twins, unrelated adults of various ages and cord blood were deep-sequenced to test whether fetal clonotypes persist. To rule out contamination, replicate twin experiments were performed at different times with different library preparation protocols.

All donors were healthy Caucasians. Using Miltenyi CD45RO+ enrichment and human naive T-cell isolation kits, memory (CD45RO+) and naive T cells were isolated from PBMC. What the study reported, not specific to this receptor: Invariant T cells such as MAIT and iNKT could partly confound zero-insertion analyses, although diverse VJ usage argued against such confounding for most clonotypes. In beta out-of-frame sequences, excess twin sharing was weaker, because having fewer shared sequences lowered the signal-to-noise ratio. Out-of-frame TCR alpha sequences shared between twins showed an excess of low generation-probability sequences compared with coincidental sharing between unrelated individuals. In monozygotic twins, out-of-frame TCR alpha sharing was systematically underestimated by recombination models, although the models agreed with sharing between unrelated individuals. Fewer insertions were carried by abundant cord blood beta clonotypes; a weaker similar trend was observed in young adult naive repertoires, while no such trend was observed in memory repertoires. Because the same donors could not be followed over many years, the conclusions depended on cross-sectional statistical analysis.

The method behind the library was 5' RACE. TCRdb names Illumina HiSeq 2000 as the instrument used. A universal primer binding site was added through template switching, and the final cDNA carried a unique molecular identifier so that TCR cDNA molecules could be counted accurately. Specific primers in the conserved constant-segment region were used to synthesize first-strand cDNA for the TCR alpha and beta chains. Each cDNA library was double barcoded, with a SMART-Mk sample barcode plus Illumina barcodes, to control for contamination. TruSeq adapter sequences along with Illumina sample barcodes were introduced in two successive PCR steps. TCR alpha and beta cDNA libraries were sequenced on the Illumina HiSeq platform with custom primers. In the original analysis: MiGEC was used to process raw reads and extract unique molecular identifiers, and MiXCR was used to find CDR3 positions. For each individual, recombination models were inferred using an EM algorithm with the repgenHMM and IGoR tools. Shared clonotypes were analyzed with the tcR package in R, and sharing was normalized by the product of cloneset sizes. To study raw recombination without the effects of thymic and clonal selection, out-of-frame nonproductive sequences were analyzed. The public reads were reanalyzed by TCRdb: fastp trimming at Q25, MiXCR alignment, in-frame beta chains only. Rows with one shared CDR3 protein collapse into an entry with the most common genes and DNA. In this record, the V and J calls reflect TCRdb's handling and not the investigators' own analysis. The sample profile shows hundreds of thousands of distinct CDR3 sequences; around 9.6% of them were found once. 5.1% of the sample comes from the top ten.

The CDR3 numbers 13 residues from cysteine through phenylalanine. CDR3 DNA only is kept here, 39 bases in frame from base 1. Trimming at the junction amounts to 7 bases on V and 6 bases on J, and the germline ends lie 13 bases apart. The sequence came from a young woman in good health. What was sequenced was memory (CD45RO+) T cells sorted from blood. The cell subset or site label, read with the paper, signifies: CD45RO+ enriched T cells. The chain employs TRBV12-3 or TRBV12-4 and TRBJ2-1; a tentative D match to TRBD2 spans 5 bases. The CDR3 region: CASKDSQSNEQFF. The DNA is as follows: TGTGCCAGCAAGGACTCCCAATCCAATGAGCAGTTCTTC.